The 30 T cell receptor beta chains below come from one sample, sequenced in a study of blood T cell repertoires in COVID-19. Only in-frame clones appear in the TCRdb table, and some are missing; sequencing was by immunoSEQ multiplex PCR. The sample has about 140,000 clones, roughly 84% seen once. The sequenced material came from peripheral blood. The source of these receptors is a woman aged 55 to 70 with acute or convalescent COVID-19.

The gene calls are TRBV11-2 and TRBJ2-5, with 9 bases lining up with TRBD1. Germline CDR1 reads SGHAT; CDR2 reads FQNNGV. Trimming removed 7 bases from V and 3 bases from J; junction bases left unmatched: 12. CDR3 size: 16 residues. This CDR3 is CASTPVRTGGEETQYF. The CDR3 nucleotides read TGTGCCAGCACCCCGGTTCGCACAGGGGGCGAAGAGACCCAGTACTTC.

J is TRBJ1-1 and V is TRBV27; no firm D call. Germline lookup yields CDR1 MNHEY and CDR2 SMNVEV (reference sequence). Trimming shortened V by 6 bases and J by 11 bases, and 22 bases separated the two germline ends. This CDR3 has 14 amino acids. The CDR3 coding sequence is TGTGCCAGCAGCCCTCCGCAGTACCAATTTGTTGCTTTCTTT. It codes for CASSPPQYQFVAFF.

This clone was recorded only once. V usage is TRBV6-5 and J usage is TRBJ2-7, with a possible D match to TRBD1 (5 bases). The germline V gene encodes CDR1 MNHEY and CDR2 SVGAGI. The CDR3 totals 14 residues. The V and J ends lost 5 bases and 0 bases respectively, with 11 bases between them. The CDR3 region is CASSPTVSSYEQYF. The DNA for the CDR3 is TGTGCCAGCAGTCCGACAGTTAGCTCCTACGAGCAGTACTTC.

CDR3 nucleotides: TGTGCCAGCAGTTCCTCCGGACAGGGAAAATACGAGCAGTACTTC. This encodes CASSSSGQGKYEQYF. The chain employs TRBV28 and TRBJ2-7; 8 nucleotides agree with TRBD1. After removal of 4 bases from V and 4 bases from J, the junction contained 9 bases not matched to a gene. The CDR3 is made up of 15 amino acids. CDR1 and CDR2 (germline): MDHEN, SYDVKM.

The chain joins TRBV4-2 to TRBJ2-2; 7 nucleotides agree with TRBD1. Germline-derived CDR1 and CDR2 are LGHNA and YNFKEQ. The CDR3 spans 16 residues. V lost 0 bases and J lost 6; bases outside the gene matches: 7. The CDR3 loop is CASSQDRQGAAGELFF. The DNA for the CDR3 is TGTGCCAGCAGCCAAGATCGACAGGGAGCCGCCGGGGAGCTGTTTTTT.

The chain recombines TRBV7-7 with TRBJ2-3; D is unresolved. CDR1 is SSHAT and CDR2 is FNYEAQ in the germline V gene (reference sequence). Trimming pared 1 base from V and 3 bases from J, leaving 5 bases between. This CDR3 has 13 amino acids. The CDR3 DNA is TGTGCCAGCAGCTTAGGGCCGACAGATACGCAGTATTTT. Residues: CASSLGPTDTQYF.

This clone was counted a few times. The V gene is TRBV7-3, the J gene TRBJ2-2, with 8 bases fitting TRBD2. This CDR3 has 14 residues. J lost 7 bases, V lost 5 bases, and 6 bases had no gene match. Germline-derived CDR1 and CDR2 are SGHTA and FQGTGA. The CDR3 nucleotides read TGTGCCAGCAGCACACGCCGGGAGGGCGGGGAGCTGTTTTTT. It is translated as CASSTRREGGELFF. Supplemented by reference TRBV7-3 and TRBJ2-2, the full variable domain reads GAGVSQTPSNKVTEKGKYVELRCDPISGHTALYWYRQSLGQGPEFLIYFQGTGAADDSGLPNDRFFAVRPEGSVSTLKIQRTERGDSAVYLCASSTRREGGELFFGEGSRLTVL.

The chain links TRBV28 to TRBJ2-7, with 9 bases matching TRBD2. J was trimmed by 6 bases and V by 8 bases; bases with no gene match: 8. Germline V gene lookup returns CDR1 MDHEN and CDR2 SYDVKM. This CDR3 spans 13 amino acids. The chain's CDR3 is CASVAGVGPEQYF. The CDR3 DNA reads TGTGCCAGCGTAGCGGGAGTAGGCCCCGAGCAGTACTTC.

This clone was detected only a few times. The J gene is TRBJ1-1, the V gene TRBV19; 8 bases map to TRBD1. From germline, CDR1 is LNHDA and CDR2 SQIVND (reference sequence). The CDR3 has 17 residues. V lost 1 base, J lost 6 bases, and 13 bases stayed unmatched. CDR3 nucleotide sequence: TGTGCCAGTAGTATAGGCCTGTCCCAGGGGGCGCGGTCTGAAGCTTTCTTT. It encodes CASSIGLSQGARSEAFF.

The rearrangement links TRBV30 to TRBJ1-5; TRBD1 is a possible D gene (6 bases). Germline V gene data show CDR1 as GTSNPN and CDR2 as SVGIG (reference sequence). The CDR3 is 12 amino acids. Trimming left V 1 base short and J 7 bases short, with 8 bases between. The CDR3 loop is CAWSGQAQPQHF. The CDR3 nucleotides are TGTGCCTGGAGTGGACAGGCGCAGCCCCAGCATTTT. The full variable domain, in which reference TRBV30 and TRBJ1-5 provide the parts outside the CDR3, is SQTIHQWPATLVQPVGSPLSLECTVEGTSNPNLYWYRQAAGRGLQLLFYSVGIGQISSEVPQNLSASRPQDRQFILSSKKLLLSDSGFYLCAWSGQAQPQHFGDGTRLSIL.

This rearrangement joins TRBV5-6 to TRBJ2-2, with 9 nucleotides matching TRBD1. CDR1 is SGHDT and CDR2 is YYEEEE in the germline V gene. This CDR3 has 15 amino acids. V was clipped by 4 bases and J by 6 bases; unmatched bases: 7. The CDR3 region is CASSGTGLFAGELFF. The CDR3 DNA sequence: TGTGCCAGCAGCGGGACAGGGCTGTTTGCCGGGGAGCTGTTTTTT.

The rearrangement links TRBV7-9 to TRBJ2-5; D not resolved. Trimming stripped 1 base from V and 5 bases from J, with 8 bases between. Germline V gene lookup returns CDR1 SEHNR and CDR2 FQNEAQ (reference sequence). The CDR3 is made up of 13 amino acids. The CDR3 DNA is TGTGCCAGCAGCTTAGGGAGTGGGGAGACCCAGTACTTC. Residues: CASSLGSGETQYF.

In this sample, this clone turned up a few times. This chain connects TRBV6-2 or TRBV6-3 to TRBJ2-3; 14 bases map to TRBD2. The CDR3 runs to 19 residues. Germline V gene data show CDR1 as MNHEY and CDR2 as SVGEGT. Trimming removed 5 bases from V and 0 bases from J; junction bases left unmatched: 10. CDR3 loop: CASSHTTGTSGRSTDTQYF. CDR3 sequence (DNA): TGTGCCAGCAGTCACACAACCGGGACTAGCGGGAGAAGCACAGATACGCAGTATTTT.

This clone was recorded once. Germline is not matched at one junction end, which may reflect a read error. The gene calls are TRBV5-5 and TRBJ2-4; 13 positions agree with TRBD2. From germline, CDR1 is SGHKS and CDR2 YYEKEE (reference sequence). The CDR3 is 15 residues long. The CDR3 nucleotides are TGTGCCAGCAGCTTGACTAGCGGGAGGGCCGTCCCGGGGGACTTC. Amino acids: CASSLTSGRAVPGDF.

This chain connects TRBV3-1 (or the pseudogene TRBV3-2) to TRBJ2-1; maybe TRBD2 (6 bases). CDR3 size: 14 residues. Germline V CDR1 and CDR2: LGHDT, YNNKEL (reference sequence). V was cut by 0 bases and J by 4 bases, with 7 bases left in between. CDR3 nucleotides: TGTGCCAGCAGCCAAGAACTAGCTTACAATGAGCAGTTCTTC. The encoded protein is CASSQELAYNEQFF.

This chain links TRBV3-1 (or the pseudogene TRBV3-2) with TRBJ2-5, with 10 bases matching TRBD1. Trimming cost V 2 bases and J 4 bases; bases outside gene matches: 4. The germline gives CDR1 LGHDT, CDR2 YNNKEL (reference sequence). The CDR3 runs 15 residues. For the CDR3, the DNA is TGTGCCAGCAGCCAACTGGGACAGGGGATAGAGACCCAGTACTTC. As protein: CASSQLGQGIETQYF.

The chain has TRBV28 and TRBJ2-7, with D possibly being TRBD2 (6 bases). V was pared by 2 bases and J by 2 bases, with 13 bases between. This CDR3 spans 15 amino acids. Per the germline V gene, CDR1 is MDHEN and CDR2 is SYDVKM. CDR3 nucleotides: TGTGCCAGCAGTTTAATGGGACGGGAGACCTACGAGCAGTACTTC. This encodes CASSLMGRETYEQYF.

This clone was counted once. V gene TRBV28 combines with J gene TRBJ2-1, with TRBD2 matching over 9 bases. CDR1 MDHEN and CDR2 SYDVKM come from the germline V gene. The V segment lost 2 bases and the J segment 2 bases; nucleotides outside the gene matches: 1. The CDR3 is made up of 15 amino acids. The CDR3 protein is CASSLRGRAYNEQFF. The CDR3 bases are TGTGCCAGCAGTTTACGCGGGAGGGCCTACAATGAGCAGTTCTTC.

The chain carries TRBV11-2 and TRBJ2-5; the match to TRBD2 covers 10 bases. The V and J ends lost 5 bases and 5 bases, in that order; junction bases with no gene match: 11. Germline CDR1 is SGHAT and CDR2 is FQNNGV. The CDR3 extends over 16 amino acids. CDR3 loop: CASSPSLAGVKETQYF. The CDR3 DNA follows: TGTGCCAGCAGCCCCAGCCTAGCGGGAGTCAAGGAGACCCAGTACTTC.

The chain carries TRBV13 and TRBJ2-5; D is unresolved. Germline V gene data show CDR1 as PRHDT and CDR2 as FYEKMQ (reference sequence). CDR3 length equals 15 residues. The V gene lost 2 bases and the J gene lost 0 bases, with 10 bases spanning the gap. In nucleotides, the CDR3 is TGTGCCAGCAGCTTAAGTGCCGGTTACCAAGAGACCCAGTACTTC. Protein sequence: CASSLSAGYQETQYF.

J is TRBJ1-2 and V is TRBV4-2; D gene uncertain. There are 18 residues in the CDR3. The germline CDR1 and CDR2 sequences are LGHNA and YNFKEQ. The V and J ends lost 1 base and 7 bases respectively, with 25 bases between them. DNA of the CDR3: TGTGCCAGCAGCCAAGCGCCCTTGGGCGCCTCCGAGAGGGTTGGCTACACCTTC. It is translated as CASSQAPLGASERVGYTF.

The chain joins TRBV6-6 to TRBJ1-6; D remains ambiguous. Trimming took 5 bases from V and 10 from J, leaving 12 bases between them. The length of the CDR3 is 13 residues. Germline loops: CDR1 MNHNY, CDR2 SVGAGI (reference sequence). CDR3: CASSQVRESPLHF. The CDR3 DNA reads TGTGCCAGCAGTCAGGTGCGGGAGTCACCCCTCCACTTT.

The V call is TRBV13, the J call TRBJ2-2, with 8 bases lining up with TRBD2. CDR1 and CDR2 from the germline V gene are PRHDT and FYEKMQ (reference sequence). CDR3 length equals 15 residues. Germline trimming cut 4 bases from V and 7 bases from J; bases unmatched to any gene: 8. CDR3 residues: CASSSGGPGSGELFF. As DNA, the CDR3 is TGTGCCAGCAGCTCGGGAGGGCCGGGGAGCGGGGAGCTGTTTTTT.

The V gene is TRBV6-2 or TRBV6-3, the J gene TRBJ2-6, with 8 positions matching TRBD1. The CDR3 loop spans 17 amino acids. With 5 bases clipped from V and 0 bases from J, the junction kept 6 bases outside the gene matches. Germline CDR1 MNHEY, CDR2 SVGEGT. CDR3 residues: CASSRTGSPSGANVLTF. The CDR3 coding sequence is TGTGCCAGCAGTCGGACAGGGAGCCCCTCTGGGGCCAACGTCCTGACTTTC.

The rearrangement uses TRBV15 and TRBJ1-5, with 7 bases identical to TRBD1. There are 14 residues in the CDR3. The germline V gene encodes CDR1 LNHNV and CDR2 YYDKDF (reference sequence). J lost 6 bases, V lost 4 bases, and 6 bases had no gene match. The CDR3 is CATSTPRGVQPQHF. For the CDR3, the DNA is TGTGCCACCAGCACCCCCAGGGGGGTTCAGCCCCAGCATTTT.

This clone was detected a few times. The gene calls are TRBV2 and TRBJ2-3; 7 bases align to TRBD1. This CDR3 region has 14 residues. Germline lookup yields CDR1 SNHLY and CDR2 FYNNEI. The J segment lost 1 base and the V segment lost 6 bases, leaving 4 bases of the junction unmatched. The DNA for the CDR3 is TGTGCCAGCAGCGACAGGGCCCGCACAGATACGCAGTATTTT. Encoded protein: CASSDRARTDTQYF.

The CDR3 region is CASTTGQGSQAVYGYTF. CDR3 DNA sequence: TGTGCCAGCACTACTGGACAGGGCTCCCAGGCGGTCTATGGCTACACCTTC. The chain joins TRBV7-9 to TRBJ1-2; the match to TRBD1 covers 8 bases. The length of the CDR3 is 17 residues. After removal of 7 bases from V and 4 bases from J, the junction contained 17 bases not matched to a gene. Germline assignment: CDR1 SEHNR and CDR2 FQNEAQ (reference sequence). The complete variable domain, with remaining parts taken from reference TRBV7-9 and TRBJ1-2, reads DTGVSQNPRHKITKRGQNVTFRCDPISEHNRLYWYRQTLGQGPEFLTYFQNEAQLEKSRLLSDRFSAERPKGSFSTLEIQRTEQGDSAMYLCASTTGQGSQAVYGYTFGSGTRLTVV.

The chain is built from TRBV6-5 and TRBJ2-7, with unresolved D. Between the trimmed V and J ends, which lost 10 bases and 3 bases, there was a span of 7 bases. Germline V gene data show CDR1 as MNHEY and CDR2 as SVGAGI. The CDR3 spans 10 residues. The CDR3 sequence is CATDNYEQYF. The CDR3 DNA is TGTGCCACTGACAACTACGAGCAGTACTTC.

The V call is TRBV5-8, the J call TRBJ1-1, with D perhaps TRBD1 (6 bases). V lost 5 bases, J lost 4 bases, and 12 bases lay in between. CDR3 length: 13 residues. The germline V gene encodes CDR1 SGHTS and CDR2 YDEGEE. The CDR3 DNA reads as TGTGCCAGCAGGGGAGACAGGAGCACTGAAGCTTTCTTT. Its protein product is CASRGDRSTEAFF. Using reference TRBV5-8 and TRBJ1-1 for the parts outside the CDR3, the full variable domain is EAGVTQSPTHLIKTRGQQATLRCSPISGHTSVYWYQQALGLGLQFLLWYDEGEERNRGNFPPRFSGRQFPNYSSELNVNALELEDSALYLCASRGDRSTEAFFGQGTRLTVV.

The gene calls are TRBV7-6 and TRBJ2-5, with a possible D match to TRBD2 (6 bases). The V end lost 6 bases, the J end lost 3 bases, and 17 bases lay between the germline ends. This CDR3 region has 15 residues. Germline V CDR1 and CDR2: SGHVS, FNYEAQ. This CDR3 reads CASRADPGGKETQYF. The DNA of the CDR3 is TGTGCCAGCAGAGCGGACCCCGGGGGAAAAGAGACCCAGTACTTC. Drawing the rest from reference TRBV7-6 and TRBJ2-5, the complete variable domain is GAGVSQSPRYKVTKRGQDVALRCDPISGHVSLYWYRQALGQGPEFLTYFNYEAQQDKSGLPNDRFSAERPEGSISTLTIQRTEQRDSAMYRCASRADPGGKETQYFGPGTRLLVL.